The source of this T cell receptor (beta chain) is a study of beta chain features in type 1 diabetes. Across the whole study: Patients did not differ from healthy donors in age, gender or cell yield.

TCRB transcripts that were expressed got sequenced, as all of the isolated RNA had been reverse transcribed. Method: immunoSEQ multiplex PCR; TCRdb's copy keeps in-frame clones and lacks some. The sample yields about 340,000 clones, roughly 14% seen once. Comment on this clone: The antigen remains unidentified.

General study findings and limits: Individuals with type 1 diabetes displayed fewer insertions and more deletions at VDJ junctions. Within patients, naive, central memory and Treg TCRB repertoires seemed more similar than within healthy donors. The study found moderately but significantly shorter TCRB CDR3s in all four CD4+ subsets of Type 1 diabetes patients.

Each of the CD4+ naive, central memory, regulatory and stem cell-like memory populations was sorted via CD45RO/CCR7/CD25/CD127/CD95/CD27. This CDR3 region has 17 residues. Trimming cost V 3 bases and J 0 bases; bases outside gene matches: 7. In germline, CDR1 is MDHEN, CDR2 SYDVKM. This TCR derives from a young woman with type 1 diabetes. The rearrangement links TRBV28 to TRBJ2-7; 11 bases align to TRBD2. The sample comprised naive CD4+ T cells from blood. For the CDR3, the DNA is TGTGCCAGCAGTTTGGGGACTAGCGGACACCGCTCCTACGAGCAGTACGTC. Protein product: CASSLGTSGHRSYEQYV.